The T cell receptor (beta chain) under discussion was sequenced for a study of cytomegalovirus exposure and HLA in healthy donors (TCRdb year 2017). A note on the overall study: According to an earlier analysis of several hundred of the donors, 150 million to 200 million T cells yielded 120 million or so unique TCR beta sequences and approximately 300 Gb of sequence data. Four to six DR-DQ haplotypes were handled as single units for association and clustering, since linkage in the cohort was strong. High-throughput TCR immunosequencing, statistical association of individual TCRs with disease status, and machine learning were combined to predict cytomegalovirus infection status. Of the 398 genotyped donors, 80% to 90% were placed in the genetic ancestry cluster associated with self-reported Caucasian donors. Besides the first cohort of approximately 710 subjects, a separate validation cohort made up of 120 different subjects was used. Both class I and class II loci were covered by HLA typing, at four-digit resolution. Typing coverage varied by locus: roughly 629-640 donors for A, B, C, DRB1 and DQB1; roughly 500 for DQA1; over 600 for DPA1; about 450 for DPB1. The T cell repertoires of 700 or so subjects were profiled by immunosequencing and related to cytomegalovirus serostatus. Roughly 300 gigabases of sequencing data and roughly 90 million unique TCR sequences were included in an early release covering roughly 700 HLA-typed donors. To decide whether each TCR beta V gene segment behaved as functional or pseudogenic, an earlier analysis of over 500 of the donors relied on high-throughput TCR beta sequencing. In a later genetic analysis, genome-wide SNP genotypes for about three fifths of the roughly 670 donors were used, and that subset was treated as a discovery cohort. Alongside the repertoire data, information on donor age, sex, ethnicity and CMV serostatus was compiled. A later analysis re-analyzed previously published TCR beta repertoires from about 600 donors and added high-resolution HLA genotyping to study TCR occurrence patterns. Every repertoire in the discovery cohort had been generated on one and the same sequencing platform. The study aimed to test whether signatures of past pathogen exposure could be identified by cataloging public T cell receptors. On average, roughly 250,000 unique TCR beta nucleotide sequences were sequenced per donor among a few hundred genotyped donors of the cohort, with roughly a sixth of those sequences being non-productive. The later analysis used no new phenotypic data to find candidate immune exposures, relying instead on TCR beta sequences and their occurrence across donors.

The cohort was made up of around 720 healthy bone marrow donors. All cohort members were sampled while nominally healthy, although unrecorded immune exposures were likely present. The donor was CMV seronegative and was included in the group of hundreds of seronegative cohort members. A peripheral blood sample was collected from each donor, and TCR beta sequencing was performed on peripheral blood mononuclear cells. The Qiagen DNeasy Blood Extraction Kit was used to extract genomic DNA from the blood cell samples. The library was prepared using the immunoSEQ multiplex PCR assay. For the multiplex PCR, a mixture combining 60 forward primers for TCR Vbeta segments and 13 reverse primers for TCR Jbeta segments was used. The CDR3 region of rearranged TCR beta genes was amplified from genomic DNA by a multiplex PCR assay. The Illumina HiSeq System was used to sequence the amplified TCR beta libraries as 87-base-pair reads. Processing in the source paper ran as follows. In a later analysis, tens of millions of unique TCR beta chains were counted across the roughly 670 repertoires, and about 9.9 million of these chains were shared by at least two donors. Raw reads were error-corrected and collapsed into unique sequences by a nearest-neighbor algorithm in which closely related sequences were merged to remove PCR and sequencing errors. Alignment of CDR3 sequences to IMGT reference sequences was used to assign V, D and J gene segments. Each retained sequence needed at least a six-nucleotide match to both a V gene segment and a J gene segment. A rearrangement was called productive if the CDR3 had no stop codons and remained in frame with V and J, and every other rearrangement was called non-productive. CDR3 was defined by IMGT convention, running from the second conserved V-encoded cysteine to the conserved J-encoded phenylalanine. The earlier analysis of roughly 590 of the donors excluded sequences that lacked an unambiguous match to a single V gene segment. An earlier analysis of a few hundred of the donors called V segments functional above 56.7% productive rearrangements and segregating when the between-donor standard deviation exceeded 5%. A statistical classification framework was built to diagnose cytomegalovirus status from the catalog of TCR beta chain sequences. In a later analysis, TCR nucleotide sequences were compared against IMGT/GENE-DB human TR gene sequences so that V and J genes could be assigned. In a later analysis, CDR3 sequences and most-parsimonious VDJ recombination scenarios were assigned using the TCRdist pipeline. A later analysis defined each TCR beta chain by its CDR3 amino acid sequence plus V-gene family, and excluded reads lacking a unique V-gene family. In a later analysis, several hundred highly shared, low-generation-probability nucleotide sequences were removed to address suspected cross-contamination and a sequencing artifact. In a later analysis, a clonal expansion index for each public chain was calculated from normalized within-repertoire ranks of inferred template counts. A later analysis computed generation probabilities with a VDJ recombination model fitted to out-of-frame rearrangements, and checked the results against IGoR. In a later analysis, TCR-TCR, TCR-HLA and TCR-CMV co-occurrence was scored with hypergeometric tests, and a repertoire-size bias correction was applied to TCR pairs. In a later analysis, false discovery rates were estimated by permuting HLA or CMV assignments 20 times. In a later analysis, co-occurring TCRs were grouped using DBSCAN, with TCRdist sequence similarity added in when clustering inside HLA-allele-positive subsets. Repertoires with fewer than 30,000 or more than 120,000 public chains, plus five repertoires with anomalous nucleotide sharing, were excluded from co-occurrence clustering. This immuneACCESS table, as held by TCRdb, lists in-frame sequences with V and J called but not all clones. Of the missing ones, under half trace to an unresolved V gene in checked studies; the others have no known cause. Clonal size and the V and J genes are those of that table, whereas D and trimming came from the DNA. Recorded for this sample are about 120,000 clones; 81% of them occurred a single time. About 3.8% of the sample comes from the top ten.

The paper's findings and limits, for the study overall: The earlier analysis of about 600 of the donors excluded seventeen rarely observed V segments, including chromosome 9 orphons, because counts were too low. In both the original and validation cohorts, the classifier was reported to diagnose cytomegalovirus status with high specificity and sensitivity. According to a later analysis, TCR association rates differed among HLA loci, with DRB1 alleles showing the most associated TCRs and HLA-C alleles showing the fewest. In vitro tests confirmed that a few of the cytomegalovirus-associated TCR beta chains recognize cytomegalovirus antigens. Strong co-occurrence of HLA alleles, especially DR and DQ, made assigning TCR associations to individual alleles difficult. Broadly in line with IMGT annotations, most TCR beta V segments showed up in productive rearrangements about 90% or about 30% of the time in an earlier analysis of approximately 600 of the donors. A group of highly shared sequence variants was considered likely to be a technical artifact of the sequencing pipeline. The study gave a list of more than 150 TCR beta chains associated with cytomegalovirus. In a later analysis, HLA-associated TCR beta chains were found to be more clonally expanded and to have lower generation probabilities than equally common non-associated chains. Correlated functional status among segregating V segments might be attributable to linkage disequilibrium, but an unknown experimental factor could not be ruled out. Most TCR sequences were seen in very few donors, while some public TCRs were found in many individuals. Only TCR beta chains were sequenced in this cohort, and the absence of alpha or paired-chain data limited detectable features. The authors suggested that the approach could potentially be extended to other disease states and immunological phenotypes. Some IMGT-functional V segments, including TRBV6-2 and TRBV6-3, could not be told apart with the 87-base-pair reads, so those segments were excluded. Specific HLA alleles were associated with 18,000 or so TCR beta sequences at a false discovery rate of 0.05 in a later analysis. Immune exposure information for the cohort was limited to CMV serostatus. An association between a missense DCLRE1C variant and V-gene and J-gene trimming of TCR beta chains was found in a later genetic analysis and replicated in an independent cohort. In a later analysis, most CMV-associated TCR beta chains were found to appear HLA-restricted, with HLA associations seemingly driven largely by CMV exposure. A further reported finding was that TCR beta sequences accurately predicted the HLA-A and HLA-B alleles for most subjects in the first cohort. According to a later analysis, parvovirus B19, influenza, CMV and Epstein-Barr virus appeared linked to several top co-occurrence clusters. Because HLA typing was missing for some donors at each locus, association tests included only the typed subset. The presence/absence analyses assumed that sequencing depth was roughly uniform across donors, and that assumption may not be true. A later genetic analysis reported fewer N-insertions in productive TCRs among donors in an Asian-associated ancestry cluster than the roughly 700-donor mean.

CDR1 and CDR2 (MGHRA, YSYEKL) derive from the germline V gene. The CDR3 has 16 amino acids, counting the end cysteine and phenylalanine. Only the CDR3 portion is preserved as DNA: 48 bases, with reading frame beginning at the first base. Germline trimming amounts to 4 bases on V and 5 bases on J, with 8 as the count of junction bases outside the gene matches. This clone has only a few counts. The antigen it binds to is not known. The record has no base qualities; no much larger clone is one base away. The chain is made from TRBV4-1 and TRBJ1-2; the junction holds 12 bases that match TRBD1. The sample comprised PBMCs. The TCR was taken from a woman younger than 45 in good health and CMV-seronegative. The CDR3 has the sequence CASSRDRDRGQYGYTF. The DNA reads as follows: TGCGCCAGCAGCCGAGACCGGGACAGGGGGCAATATGGCTACACCTTC.